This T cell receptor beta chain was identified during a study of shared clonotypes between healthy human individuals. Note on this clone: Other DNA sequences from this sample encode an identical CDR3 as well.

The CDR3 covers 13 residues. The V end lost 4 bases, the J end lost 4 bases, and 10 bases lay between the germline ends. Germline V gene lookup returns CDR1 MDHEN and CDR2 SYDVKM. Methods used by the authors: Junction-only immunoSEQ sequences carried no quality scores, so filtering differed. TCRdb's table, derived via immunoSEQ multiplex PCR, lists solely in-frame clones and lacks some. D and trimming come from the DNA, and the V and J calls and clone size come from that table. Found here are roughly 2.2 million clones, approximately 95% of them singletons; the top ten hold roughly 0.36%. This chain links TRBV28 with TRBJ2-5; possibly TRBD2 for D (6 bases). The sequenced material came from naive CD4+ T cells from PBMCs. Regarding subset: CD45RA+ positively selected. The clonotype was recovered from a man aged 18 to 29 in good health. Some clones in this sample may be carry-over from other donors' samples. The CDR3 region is CASSSAGGETQYF. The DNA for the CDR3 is TGTGCCAGCAGTTCAGCCGGGGGAGAGACCCAGTACTTC. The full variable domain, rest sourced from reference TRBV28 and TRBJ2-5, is DVKVTQSSRYLVKRTGEKVFLECVQDMDHENMFWYRQDPGLGLRLIYFSYDVKMKEKGDIPEGYSVSREKKERFSLILESASTNQTSMYLCASSSAGGETQYFGPGTRLLVL.